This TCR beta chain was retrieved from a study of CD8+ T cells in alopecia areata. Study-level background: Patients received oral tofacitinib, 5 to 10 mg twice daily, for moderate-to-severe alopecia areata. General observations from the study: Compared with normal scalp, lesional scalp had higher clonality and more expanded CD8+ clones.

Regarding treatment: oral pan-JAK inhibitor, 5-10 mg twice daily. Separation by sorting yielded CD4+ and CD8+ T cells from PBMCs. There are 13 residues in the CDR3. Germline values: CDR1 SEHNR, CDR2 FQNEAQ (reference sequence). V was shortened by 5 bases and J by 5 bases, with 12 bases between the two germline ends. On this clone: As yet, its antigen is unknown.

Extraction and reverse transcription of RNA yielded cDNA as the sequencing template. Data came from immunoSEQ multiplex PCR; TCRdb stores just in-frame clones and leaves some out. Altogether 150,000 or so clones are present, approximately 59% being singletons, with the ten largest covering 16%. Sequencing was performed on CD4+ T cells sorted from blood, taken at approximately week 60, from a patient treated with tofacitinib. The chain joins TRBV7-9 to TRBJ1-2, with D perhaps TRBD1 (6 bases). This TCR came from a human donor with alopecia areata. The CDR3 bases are TGTGCCAGCAGCGAGACAAGGGGGTATGGCTACACCTTC. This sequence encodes CASSETRGYGYTF.